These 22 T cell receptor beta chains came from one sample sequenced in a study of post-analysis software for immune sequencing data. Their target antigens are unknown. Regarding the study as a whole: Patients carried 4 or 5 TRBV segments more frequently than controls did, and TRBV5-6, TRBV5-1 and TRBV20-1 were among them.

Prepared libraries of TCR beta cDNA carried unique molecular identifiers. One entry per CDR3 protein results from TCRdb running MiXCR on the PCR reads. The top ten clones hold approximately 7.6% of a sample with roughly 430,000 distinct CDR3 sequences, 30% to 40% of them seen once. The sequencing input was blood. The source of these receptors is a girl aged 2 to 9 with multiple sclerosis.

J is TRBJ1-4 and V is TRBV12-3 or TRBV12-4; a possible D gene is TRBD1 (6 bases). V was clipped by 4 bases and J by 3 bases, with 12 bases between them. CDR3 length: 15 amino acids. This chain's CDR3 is CASSSIRGSNEKLFF. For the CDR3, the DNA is TGTGCCAGCAGTTCGATCAGGGGTTCTAATGAAAAACTGTTTTTT.

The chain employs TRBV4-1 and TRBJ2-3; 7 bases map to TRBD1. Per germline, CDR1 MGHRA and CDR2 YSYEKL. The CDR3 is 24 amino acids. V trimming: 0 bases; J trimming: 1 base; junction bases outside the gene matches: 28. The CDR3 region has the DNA TGCGCCAGCAGCCAAGATTTCAGGATACTCCTCGACAGGGAAAGCACAATCCGCACAGATACGCAGTATTTT. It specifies CASSQDFRILLDRESTIRTDTQYF.

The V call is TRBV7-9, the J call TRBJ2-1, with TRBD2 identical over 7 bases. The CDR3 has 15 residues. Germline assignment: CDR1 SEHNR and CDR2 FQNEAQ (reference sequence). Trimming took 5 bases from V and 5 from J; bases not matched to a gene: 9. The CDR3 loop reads CASSEVWTRNNEQFF. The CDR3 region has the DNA TGTGCCAGCAGCGAGGTCTGGACTAGGAACAATGAGCAGTTCTTC.

The CDR3 loop is CASSPTPNYGYTF. The CDR3 coding sequence is TGTGCCAGCAGTCCGACACCCAACTATGGCTACACCTTC. J is TRBJ1-2 and V is TRBV6-6, with no clear D. Germline CDR1 MNHNY, CDR2 SVGAGI (reference sequence). The CDR3 runs to 13 residues. V shed 5 bases and J shed 2 bases, with 9 bases lying between them.

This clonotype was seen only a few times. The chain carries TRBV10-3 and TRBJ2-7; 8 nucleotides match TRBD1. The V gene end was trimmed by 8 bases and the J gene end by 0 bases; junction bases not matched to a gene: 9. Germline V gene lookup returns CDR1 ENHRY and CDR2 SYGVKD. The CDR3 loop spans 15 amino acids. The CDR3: CAIRGDRGDSYEQYF. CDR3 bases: TGTGCCATCCGGGGTGACAGGGGTGACTCCTACGAGCAGTACTTC.

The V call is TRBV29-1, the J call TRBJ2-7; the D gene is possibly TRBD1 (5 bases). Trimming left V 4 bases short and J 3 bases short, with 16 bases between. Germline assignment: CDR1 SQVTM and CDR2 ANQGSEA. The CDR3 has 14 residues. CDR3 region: CSVAPAGKFYEQYF. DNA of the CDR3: TGCAGCGTTGCACCGGCAGGGAAATTCTACGAGCAGTACTTC.

This chain's CDR3 is CASSLGTFGSYEQYF. The CDR3 DNA reads TGTGCCAGCAGCCTTGGGACATTCGGGTCCTACGAGCAGTACTTC. The chain couples TRBV7-3 to TRBJ2-7; perhaps TRBD1 as D (6 bases). The CDR3 spans 15 residues. V lost 5 bases to trimming and J lost 1 base, with 15 bases between them. CDR1 and CDR2 (germline): SGHTA, FQGTGA. Using reference TRBV7-3 and TRBJ2-7 for the parts outside the CDR3, the full variable domain is GAGVSQTPSNKVTEKGKYVELRCDPISGHTALYWYRQSLGQGPEFLIYFQGTGAADDSGLPNDRFFAVRPEGSVSTLKIQRTERGDSAVYLCASSLGTFGSYEQYFGPGTRLTVT.

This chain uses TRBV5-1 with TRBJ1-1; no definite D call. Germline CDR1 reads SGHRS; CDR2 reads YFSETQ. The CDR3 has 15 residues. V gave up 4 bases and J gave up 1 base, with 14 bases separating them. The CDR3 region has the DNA TGCGCCAGCAGCCCAGTATCCCGATCGAACACTGAAGCTTTCTTT. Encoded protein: CASSPVSRSNTEAFF. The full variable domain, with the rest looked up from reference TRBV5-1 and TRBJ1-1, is KAGVTQTPRYLIKTRGQQVTLSCSPISGHRSVSWYQQTPGQGLQFLFEYFSETQRNKGNFPGRFSGRQFSNSRSEMNVSTLELGDSALYLCASSPVSRSNTEAFFGQGTRLTVV.

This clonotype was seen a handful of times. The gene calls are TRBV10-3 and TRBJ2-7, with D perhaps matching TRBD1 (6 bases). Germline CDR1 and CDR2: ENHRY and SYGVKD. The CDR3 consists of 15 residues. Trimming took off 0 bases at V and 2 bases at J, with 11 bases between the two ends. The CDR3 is CAISESIQGPYEQYF. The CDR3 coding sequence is TGTGCCATCAGTGAGTCAATACAGGGCCCCTACGAGCAGTACTTC.

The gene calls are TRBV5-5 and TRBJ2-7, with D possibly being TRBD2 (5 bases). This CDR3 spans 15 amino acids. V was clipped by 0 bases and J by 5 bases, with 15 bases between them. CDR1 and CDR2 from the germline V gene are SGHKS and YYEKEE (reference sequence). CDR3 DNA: TGTGCCAGCAGCTTGGGCAGCAGGAGGAACGACGAGCAGTACTTC. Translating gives CASSLGSRRNDEQYF.

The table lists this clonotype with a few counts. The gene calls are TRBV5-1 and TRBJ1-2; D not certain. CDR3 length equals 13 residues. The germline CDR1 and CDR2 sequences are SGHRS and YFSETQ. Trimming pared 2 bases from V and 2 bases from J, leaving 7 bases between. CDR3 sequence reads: CASSFGKNYGYTF. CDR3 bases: TGCGCCAGCAGCTTCGGGAAAAACTATGGCTACACCTTC.

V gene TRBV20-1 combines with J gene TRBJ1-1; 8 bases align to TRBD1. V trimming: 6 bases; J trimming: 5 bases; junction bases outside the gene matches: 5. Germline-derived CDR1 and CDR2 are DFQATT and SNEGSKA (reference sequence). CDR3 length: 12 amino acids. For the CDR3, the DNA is TGCAGTGCCACCACAGGGGGGACTGAAGCTTTCTTT. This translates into CSATTGGTEAFF.

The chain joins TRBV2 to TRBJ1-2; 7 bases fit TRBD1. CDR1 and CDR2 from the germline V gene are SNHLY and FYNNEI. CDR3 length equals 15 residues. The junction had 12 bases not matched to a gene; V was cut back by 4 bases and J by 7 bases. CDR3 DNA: TGTGCCAGCAGTGTTCGACAGGGTGGGTCCGCTGGCTACACCTTC. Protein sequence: CASSVRQGGSAGYTF.

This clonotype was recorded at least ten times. The CDR3 DNA reads as TGCAGTGCTTCACCGAACTTACTAGCGGGACACCGAGAGCAGTTCTTC. Translating it yields CSASPNLLAGHREQFF. The chain carries TRBV20-1 and TRBJ2-1; TRBD2 agrees at 10 bases. The CDR3 contains 16 residues. Trimming cost V 5 bases and J 10 bases; bases outside gene matches: 17. Germline CDR1 is DFQATT and CDR2 is SNEGSKA (reference sequence).

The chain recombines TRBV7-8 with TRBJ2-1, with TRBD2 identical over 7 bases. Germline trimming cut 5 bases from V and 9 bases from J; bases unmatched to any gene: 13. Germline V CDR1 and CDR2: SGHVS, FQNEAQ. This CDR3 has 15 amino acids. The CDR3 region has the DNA TGTGCCAGCAGCCCCGTGGGGGGGATTTATAGTGAGCAGTTCTTC. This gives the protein CASSPVGGIYSEQFF.

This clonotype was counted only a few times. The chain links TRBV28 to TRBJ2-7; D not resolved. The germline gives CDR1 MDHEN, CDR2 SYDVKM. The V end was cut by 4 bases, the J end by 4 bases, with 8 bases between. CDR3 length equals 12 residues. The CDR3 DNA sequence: TGTGCCAGCAGTTCCCAATTATACGAGCAGTACTTC. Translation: CASSSQLYEQYF.

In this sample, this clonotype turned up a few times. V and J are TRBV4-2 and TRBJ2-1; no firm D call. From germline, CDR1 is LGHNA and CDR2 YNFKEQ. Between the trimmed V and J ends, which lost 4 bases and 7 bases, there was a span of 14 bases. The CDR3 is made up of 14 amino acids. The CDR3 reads CASSPRGGSNEQFF. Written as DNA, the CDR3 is TGTGCCAGCAGCCCCCGAGGCGGATCAAATGAGCAGTTCTTC.

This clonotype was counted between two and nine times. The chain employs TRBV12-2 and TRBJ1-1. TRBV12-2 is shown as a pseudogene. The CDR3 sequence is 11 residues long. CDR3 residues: CASRLSLGAFF. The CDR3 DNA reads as TGTGCAAGTCGCTTAAGTCTTGGCGCTTTCTTT.

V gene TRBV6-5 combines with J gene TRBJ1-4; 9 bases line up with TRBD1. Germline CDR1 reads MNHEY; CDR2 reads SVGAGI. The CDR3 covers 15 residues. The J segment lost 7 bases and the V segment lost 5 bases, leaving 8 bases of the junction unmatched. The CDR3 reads CASSTRQGGIEKLFF. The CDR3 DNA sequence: TGTGCCAGCAGTACCCGACAGGGGGGAATTGAAAAACTGTTTTTT.

The DNA for the CDR3 is TGTGCCAGCAGCTTTGATCCGGGACCCGGATACACGCAGTATTTT. It codes for CASSFDPGPGYTQYF. The V gene is TRBV7-8, the J gene TRBJ2-3; D might be TRBD1 or TRBD2, each matching 5 bases. Germline loops: CDR1 SGHVS, CDR2 FQNEAQ. The CDR3 runs 15 residues. Trimming pared 3 bases from V and 9 bases from J, leaving 19 bases between.

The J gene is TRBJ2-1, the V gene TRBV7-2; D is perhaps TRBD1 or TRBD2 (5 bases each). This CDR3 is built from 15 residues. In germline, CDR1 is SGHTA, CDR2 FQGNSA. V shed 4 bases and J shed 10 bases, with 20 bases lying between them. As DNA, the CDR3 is TGTGCCAGCAGCTCCGACGCAAGAGGGGTTTTCGAGCAGTTCTTC. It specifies CASSSDARGVFEQFF.

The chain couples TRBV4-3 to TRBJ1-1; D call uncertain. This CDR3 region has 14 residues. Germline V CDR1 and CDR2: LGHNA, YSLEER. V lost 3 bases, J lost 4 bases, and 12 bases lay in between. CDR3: CASSQAGSGTEAFF. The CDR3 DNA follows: TGCGCCAGCAGCCAGGCGGGGTCGGGCACTGAAGCTTTCTTT.